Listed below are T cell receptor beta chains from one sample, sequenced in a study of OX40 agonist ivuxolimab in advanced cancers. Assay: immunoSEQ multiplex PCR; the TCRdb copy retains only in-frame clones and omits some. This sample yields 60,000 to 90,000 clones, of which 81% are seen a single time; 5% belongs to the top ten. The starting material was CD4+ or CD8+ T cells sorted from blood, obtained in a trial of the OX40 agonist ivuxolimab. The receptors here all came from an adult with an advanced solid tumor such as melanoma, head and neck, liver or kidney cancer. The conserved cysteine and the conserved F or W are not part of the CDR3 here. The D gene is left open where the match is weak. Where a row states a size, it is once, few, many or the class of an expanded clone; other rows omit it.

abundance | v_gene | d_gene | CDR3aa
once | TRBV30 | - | AWSVSLYEQY
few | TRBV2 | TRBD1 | ASSPDRGAGYT
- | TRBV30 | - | AWSVQPNSPLH
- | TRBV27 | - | ASSIIAGTEAF
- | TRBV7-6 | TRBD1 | ASSLGGQLQETQY
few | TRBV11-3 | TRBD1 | ASSLGGTGYNEQF
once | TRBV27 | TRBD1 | ASSQEGAGNYGYT
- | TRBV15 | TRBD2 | ATSRGSRELGETQY
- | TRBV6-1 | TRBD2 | ASSEGLAGEQY
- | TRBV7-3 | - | ASSLNLGAEAF
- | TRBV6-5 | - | ASSYSPQGGGGYT
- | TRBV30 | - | AWSRDRPYGYT
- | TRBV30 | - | AWSVAFNYGYT
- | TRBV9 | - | ASSPIGGPGNTIY
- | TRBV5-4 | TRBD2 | ASSARRGSNLYEQY